This TCR beta chain is from a study of blood T cells in healthy people across ages. The germline V and J ends were trimmed by 0 bases and 5 bases, with 11 bases remaining between them. The CDR3 covers 14 residues. Germline V gene data show CDR1 as SGHRS and CDR2 as YFSETQ. This clonotype has more than one count but fewer than ten. Antigen specificity is unknown. For the second PCR, which ran for 7 to 11 cycles, a sample-barcoded 5' primer and a J-beta primer mix were used. Via MiXCR, TCRdb re-called the 5' RACE reads, giving one row per CDR3 protein. Of about 1.4 million distinct CDR3 sequences listed, roughly 59% are singletons. Study-level findings and limits: Per million T cells, the diversity of TCR beta decreased roughly linearly as age advanced. Estimates based on one million T cells were treated as lower bounds.

J is TRBJ2-5 and V is TRBV5-1, with D possibly being TRBD1 or TRBD2 (5 bases each). The receptor comes from a man aged 18-30 years in good health. The material sequenced was blood. In DNA form, the CDR3 reads TGCGCCAGCAGCTTGGCAGGGACCCCGGAGACCCAGTACTTC. It specifies CASSLAGTPETQYF.